Reported below is one TCR beta chain. The antigen remains undetermined. The sample's treatment: roughly 18 received Ad26.COV2.S at low or high dose, single or two shots; about 5 received placebo; per-sample allocation not given. The samples date from day 63 after the first vaccine or placebo injection. The administered vaccine (an Ad26 vector) expressed Wuhan-strain SARS-CoV-2 spike. The germline V gene encodes CDR1 SGHTA and CDR2 FQGTGA. The V segment lost 5 bases and the J segment 1 base; nucleotides outside the gene matches: 4. The CDR3 consists of 15 residues. This entry is derived from a study of Ad26.COV2.S vaccination and SARS-CoV-2 variants. General study findings and limits: Similar non-spike TCR breadth was observed in recipients of vaccine and of placebo. After vaccination, reports described spike-specific CD8+ and CD4+ T cell responses as showing substantial breadth.

The data were produced by immunoSEQ multiplex PCR, yet TCRdb's version contains in-frame clones alone and is incomplete. Here the sample spans around 500,000 clones, roughly nine tenths being singletons. Here the sequenced sample was peripheral blood, taken in a trial of Ad26.COV2.S vaccine versus placebo. The chain employs TRBV7-3 and TRBJ1-1, with 10 bases matching TRBD1. The receptor was derived from a person aged 18-60 years who received the Ad26.COV2.S COVID-19 vaccine or a placebo. The DNA of the CDR3 is TGTGCCAGCAGCGCCCGGGACAGGGGGAACACTGAAGCTTTCTTT. This translates into CASSARDRGNTEAFF.